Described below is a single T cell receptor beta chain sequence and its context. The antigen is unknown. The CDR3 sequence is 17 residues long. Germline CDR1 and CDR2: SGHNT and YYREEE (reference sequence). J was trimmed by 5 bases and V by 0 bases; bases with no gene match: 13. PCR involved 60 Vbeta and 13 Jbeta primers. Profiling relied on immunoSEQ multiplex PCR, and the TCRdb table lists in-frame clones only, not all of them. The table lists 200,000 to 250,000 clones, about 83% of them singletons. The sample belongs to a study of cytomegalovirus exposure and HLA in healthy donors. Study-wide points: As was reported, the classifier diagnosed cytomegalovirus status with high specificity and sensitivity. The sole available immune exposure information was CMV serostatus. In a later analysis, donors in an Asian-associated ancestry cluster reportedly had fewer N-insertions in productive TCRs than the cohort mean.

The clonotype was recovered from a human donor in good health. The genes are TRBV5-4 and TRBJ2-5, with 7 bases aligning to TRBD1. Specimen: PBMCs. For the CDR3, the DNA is TGTGCCAGCAGCTTGGTGTATGTTATCGGGACAGTTGAGACCCAGTACTTC. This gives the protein CASSLVYVIGTVETQYF.